Below are 29 T cell receptor beta chains sequenced from a single sample in a study of tumor and adjacent non-tumor tissue in lung cancer. This sample's RNA came from whole unsorted tissue. Distant lung tissue was collected more than 3 cm away from the tumor edge. A modified ARM-PCR protocol with three rounds of nested PCR amplified TCRbeta. MiXCR, applied by TCRdb to the multiplex PCR reads, yields one record per CDR3 protein. The table has 70,000 to 90,000 distinct CDR3 sequences, around two thirds seen once. Input material: distant non-tumor lung tissue. Receptors originate from a woman between 50 and 59 years old with non-small cell lung cancer.

This clonotype was counted a few times. A much larger clone lies one base from this, so it may be a read error. V gene TRBV6-1 combines with J gene TRBJ1-1, with D uncertain. Germline lookup yields CDR1 MNHNS and CDR2 SASEGT. The CDR3 length is 13 residues. The ends were cut back, 5 bases at V and 6 bases at J, with 13 bases in the middle. This CDR3 reads CASSLHKGSEAFF. Here the CDR3 DNA reads TGTGCCAGCAGTCTTCACAAGGGTTCTGAAGCTTTCTTT.

Turning to this clonotype: A junction boundary mismatches the germline segment, possibly from a read error. V usage is TRBV20-1 and J usage is TRBJ2-4; 11 nucleotides line up with TRBD2. This CDR3 comprises 15 residues. Germline CDR1 is DFQATT and CDR2 is SNEGSKA (reference sequence). CDR3 bases: TGCAGTGTTAGTTCGCTAGCGGGGGGACGAAACATTCGGTACTTC. Protein: CSVSSLAGGRNIRYF.

About this clonotype: One base away lies a much larger clone, so this may be a sequencing read error. The rearrangement uses TRBV28 and TRBJ1-5; D unresolved. Trimming took off 6 bases at V and 3 bases at J, with 18 bases between the two ends. The germline V gene has CDR1 MDHEN and CDR2 SYDVKM. This CDR3 contains 16 residues. In nucleotides, the CDR3 is TGTGCCAGCAGCCCCCTCAGCAGGCTTAACAATCAGCCCCAGCATTTT. It codes for CASSPLSRLNNQPQHF.

Turning to this clonotype: This clone may be a read error of a much larger clone one base away. The chain recombines TRBV6-6 with TRBJ2-3, with 9 bases fitting TRBD2. The CDR3 contains 17 residues. CDR1 and CDR2 from the germline V gene are MNHNY and SVGAGI (reference sequence). The CDR3 bases are TGTGCCAGCAGATACTCTCGGGGTAGCGGGGGTTCAGATACGCAGTATTTT. Translated, it gives CASRYSRGSGGSDTQYF.

Concerning this clonotype itself: Given a much more abundant clone one base away, this may be a read error. The chain couples TRBV6-2 or TRBV6-3 to TRBJ2-7; 13 bases align to TRBD2. The CDR3 runs 13 residues. The germline V gene has CDR1 MNHEY and CDR2 SVGEGT. The CDR3 here is CASSRLAGGELYF. As DNA, the CDR3 is TGTGCCAGCAGCCGACTAGCGGGAGGCGAGCTGTACTTC.

The rearrangement joins TRBV20-1 to TRBJ1-1; a possible D gene is TRBD1 (6 bases). CDR3 size: 13 residues. The V end lost 8 bases, the J end lost 4 bases, and 17 bases lay between the germline ends. Germline V gene data show CDR1 as DFQATT and CDR2 as SNEGSKA (reference sequence). The CDR3 DNA reads TGCAGTATTAAAGGACAGAGTATCACTGAAGCTTTCTTT. Its protein product is CSIKGQSITEAFF.

This clonotype was observed many times. This chain joins TRBV6-2 or TRBV6-3 and TRBJ2-1; D is unclear. This CDR3 is built from 11 residues. V was cut by 4 bases and J by 9 bases, with 7 bases left in between. Looked up from germline, CDR1 is MNHEY and CDR2 is SVGEGT. CDR3 sequence reads: CASSSRSEQFF. CDR3 bases: TGTGCCAGCAGTTCGCGAAGTGAGCAGTTCTTC.

Remarks on this clonotype: Just one base apart from a much larger clone, this may be a read error. This sequence joins TRBV20-1 and TRBJ2-7; D not resolved. The germline V and J ends were trimmed by 6 bases and 3 bases, with 6 bases remaining between them. Germline V lookup: CDR1 DFQATT, CDR2 SNEGSKA (reference sequence). The CDR3 runs to 10 residues. The CDR3 region has the DNA TGCAGTGCCTGGGGCTACGAGCAGTACTTC. It specifies CSAWGYEQYF.

The chain employs TRBV19 and TRBJ2-1, with TRBD2 as a possible D gene (5 bases). The germline V and J ends were trimmed by 3 bases and 6 bases, with 15 bases remaining between them. Germline CDR1 and CDR2: LNHDA and SQIVND (reference sequence). The CDR3 is made up of 15 amino acids. CDR3 bases: TGTGCCAGTAGTATTATGGTGTCGGGGAGCAATGAGCAGTTCTTC. It specifies CASSIMVSGSNEQFF.

This sequence joins TRBV24-1 and TRBJ2-1; 13 nucleotides agree with TRBD2. The CDR3 has 17 amino acids. V gave up 3 bases and J gave up 7 bases; unmatched junction bases: 8. CDR1 KGHDR and CDR2 SFDVKD come from the germline V gene. CDR3 region: CATSDIQGLAGRNEQFF. CDR3 coding DNA: TGTGCCACCAGTGATATACAGGGACTAGCGGGACGTAATGAGCAGTTCTTC.

Comments on this clonotype: At one of its ends the junction is not consistent with the germline gene, which may arise from a read error. V usage is TRBV20-1 and J usage is TRBJ2-7, with a weak D call TRBD2 (6 bases). The germline V gene has CDR1 DFQATT and CDR2 SNEGSKA (reference sequence). The CDR3 spans 18 residues. The CDR3 DNA reads TGCAGTGCCAGAGAGGAACTAGCAGGTATCCTGGCCTCCTACGAGCAGTGCTTC. Encoded protein: CSAREELAGILASYEQCF.

Concerning this clonotype itself: A much larger clone differs by one base, so this may be a read error. The chain is built from TRBV20-1 and TRBJ2-1; D is tentatively TRBD1 or TRBD2 (7 bases each). The germline V and J ends were trimmed by 3 bases and 8 bases, with 20 bases remaining between them. The CDR3 loop spans 15 amino acids. Germline CDR1 reads DFQATT; CDR2 reads SNEGSKA (reference sequence). In DNA, the CDR3 is TGCAGTGCTAGTCTAAAGTGGGGAGGGGGCGATGAGCAGTTCTTC. It encodes CSASLKWGGGDEQFF.

A remark on this clonotype: The junction shows a germline mismatch at one end, possibly a read error. This chain links TRBV12-3 or TRBV12-4 with TRBJ2-1; the D gene is possibly TRBD2 (5 bases). The CDR3 covers 14 residues. The CDR3 region is CDSGFSGRTLEQFF. CDR3 nucleotide sequence: TGTGACAGCGGTTTCAGTGGGCGAACTCTCGAGCAGTTCTTC.

In this sample, this clonotype turned up many times. The chain links TRBV4-2 to TRBJ2-3, with D unresolved. The CDR3 has 13 amino acids. The V and J ends lost 0 bases and 4 bases respectively, with 5 bases between them. From germline, CDR1 is LGHNA and CDR2 YNFKEQ. The chain's CDR3 is CASSQDISDTQYF. CDR3 DNA: TGTGCCAGCAGCCAAGATATTTCAGATACGCAGTATTTT.

In the case of this clonotype: Here the CDR3 omits its conserved ending phenylalanine or tryptophan, so a read error is the likely source. V usage is TRBV4-3 and J usage is TRBJ2-1; TRBD1 agrees at 10 bases. There are 15 residues in the CDR3. CDR1 and CDR2 from the germline V gene are LGHNA and YSLEER. This CDR3 is CASCQEGQGFNEQFS. The CDR3 DNA reads TGCGCCAGCTGCCAAGAGGGACAGGGGTTCAATGAGCAGTTCTCC.

A word on this clonotype: Germline is not matched at one junction end, which may reflect a read error. V usage is TRBV6-2 or TRBV6-3 and J usage is TRBJ1-5; D is undetermined. Germline loops: CDR1 MNHEY, CDR2 SVGEGT. The CDR3 has 13 amino acids. The CDR3 loop is CASSILGNQPLHF. In DNA form, the CDR3 reads TGTGCCAGCAGCATACTTGGCAATCAGCCCCTGCATTTT.

A word on this clonotype: A junction boundary mismatches the germline segment, possibly from a read error. The chain links TRBV4-1 to TRBJ2-5, with D unresolved. CDR1 is MGHRA, CDR2 YSYEKL, per germline. The CDR3 loop spans 14 amino acids. CDR3 sequence reads: CASSQEMSQETQYF. Here the CDR3 DNA reads TGCGCCAGCAGCCAAGAAATGTCACAAGAGACCCAGTACTTT.

As regards this clonotype: A much larger clone sits a single nucleotide away, making a read error possible. The V and J genes are TRBV6-1 and TRBJ1-5; D is possibly TRBD1 or TRBD2 (6 bases each). The DNA end is more similar to TRBJ2-3, so the J call may be wrong. Germline V gene sequence: CDR1 MNHNS, CDR2 SASEGT. This CDR3 contains 16 residues. This CDR3 is CASSERGGSRNQPQYF. The CDR3 DNA sequence: TGTGCCAGCAGTGAACGAGGGGGGTCCCGCAATCAGCCCCAGTATTTT.

In regard to this clonotype: A much larger clone sits a single nucleotide away, making a read error possible. The chain uses TRBV20-1 and TRBJ1-6; possibly TRBD1 for D (6 bases). The CDR3 extends over 17 amino acids. Germline V gene data show CDR1 as DFQATT and CDR2 as SNEGSKA (reference sequence). The CDR3 DNA reads TGCAGTGCTAGAGATTGGGCAGGGGCATCTAATAATTTACCCCTCCACTTT. It is translated as CSARDWAGASNNLPLHF.

This clonotype was observed at least ten times. The V gene is TRBV4-1, the J gene TRBJ1-2; D possibly corresponds to TRBD1 (6 bases). CDR3 length: 17 residues. Per germline, CDR1 MGHRA and CDR2 YSYEKL. V lost 1 base and J lost 2, with 17 bases in between. DNA of the CDR3: TGCGCCAGCAGCCAAGTCTCACAGGGAAAGTTCAACTATGGCTACACCTTC. It yields the protein CASSQVSQGKFNYGYTF.

The chain recombines TRBV20-1 with TRBJ2-1, with no clear D. The length of the CDR3 is 16 residues. Germline CDR1 and CDR2: DFQATT and SNEGSKA (reference sequence). The ends were cut back, 7 bases at V and 7 bases at J, with 26 bases in the middle. The CDR3: CSVPIHLANLGNEQFF. The CDR3, as DNA: TGCAGTGTTCCCATCCACTTGGCTAACTTGGGGAATGAGCAGTTCTTC.

In its sample, this clonotype was seen many times. This rearrangement joins TRBV28 to TRBJ2-2, with TRBD2 matching 7 bases. Germline values: CDR1 MDHEN, CDR2 SYDVKM. With 6 bases clipped from V and 5 bases from J, the junction kept 0 bases outside the gene matches. This CDR3 region has 12 residues. The CDR3 here is CASRGGTGELFF. In DNA, the CDR3 is TGTGCCAGCAGGGGAGGGACCGGGGAGCTGTTTTTT.

Of note for this clonotype: A much bigger clone sits one base away, suggesting this may be a read error. This chain connects TRBV10-3 to TRBJ2-6; D is ambiguous. This CDR3 has 17 amino acids. CDR1 and CDR2 from the germline V gene are ENHRY and SYGVKD. V dropped 6 bases and J dropped 0 bases, with 15 bases sitting between them. CDR3 amino acids: CAISATSQASGANVLTF. DNA of the CDR3: TGTGCCATCAGCGCAACTTCTCAGGCCTCTGGGGCCAACGTCCTGACTTTC.

Comment on this clonotype: Its ends do not fully match the called genes, so a read error is possible. The chain has TRBV4-1 and TRBJ2-3; D tentatively reads TRBD1 or TRBD2 (5 bases each). This CDR3 spans 17 amino acids. Germline assignment: CDR1 MGHRA and CDR2 YSYEKL. As DNA, the CDR3 is TGCGCCAGCAACCAAAGACGAGGTGGGGGAGTTGGAGATACGCAGTATTTT. It yields the protein CASNQRRGGGVGDTQYF.

This clonotype qualifies as medium-sized. The chain employs TRBV7-8 and TRBJ2-7; no firm D call. V lost 0 bases, J lost 3 bases, and 6 bases lay in between. From germline, CDR1 is SGHVS and CDR2 FQNEAQ. This CDR3 is 13 amino acids long. The CDR3 DNA is TGTGCCAGCAGCTTAGCACCCAACTACGAGCAGTACTTC. Translated, it gives CASSLAPNYEQYF. The entire variable domain, with the rest obtained from reference TRBV7-8 and TRBJ2-7, is as follows: GAGVSQSPRYKVAKRGQDVALRCDPISGHVSLFWYQQALGQGPEFLTYFQNEAQLDKSGLPSDRFFAERPEGSVSTLKIQRTQQEDSAVYLCASSLAPNYEQYFGPGTRLTVT.

This clonotype has just one count. Sequence at one end of the junction differs from germline and may be a read error. V is TRBV4-3 and J is TRBJ2-1; 10 bases are a match to TRBD2. This CDR3 spans 19 amino acids. CDR1 LGHNA and CDR2 YSLEER come from the germline V gene. The CDR3, as DNA: TGCGCCAACAGCCAAGCCCTCCCCCGGACTAGCGGAGCTGGGGGTGAGCAGTTCTTC. The encoded protein is CANSQALPRTSGAGGEQFF.

Comment on this clonotype: A much bigger clone sits one base away, suggesting this may be a read error. This chain connects TRBV5-4 to TRBJ2-7; D might be TRBD1 (6 bases). The V gene lost 0 bases and the J gene lost 0 bases, with 10 bases spanning the gap. This CDR3 region has 15 residues. Germline-derived CDR1 and CDR2 are SGHNT and YYREEE (reference sequence). The CDR3 sequence is CASSLGQVSSYEQYF. The CDR3 DNA is TGTGCCAGCAGCTTGGGACAGGTGAGCTCCTACGAGCAGTACTTC. Full variable domain (rest looked up from reference TRBV5-4 and TRBJ2-7): ETGVTQSPTHLIKTRGQQVTLRCSSQSGHNTVSWYQQALGQGPQFIFQYYREEENGRGNFPPRFSGLQFPNYSSELNVNALELDDSALYLCASSLGQVSSYEQYFGPGTRLTVT.

In its sample, this clonotype was seen once. The junction does not match germline at one end; this may be a read error. The chain employs TRBV6-2 or TRBV6-3 and TRBJ1-2; D ambiguous. The V gene's germline CDR1 is MNHEY and CDR2 SVGEGT. The CDR3 contains 13 residues. In DNA form, the CDR3 reads TGTGCCAGCAGTTCTCAGGATACGGATGGCTACGCCTTC. Its translation is CASSSQDTDGYAF.

This chain links TRBV11-3 with TRBJ2-1; D uncertain. The CDR3 spans 13 residues. V was shortened by 2 bases and J by 6 bases, with 8 bases between the two germline ends. Germline V gene lookup returns CDR1 SGHNT and CDR2 YENEEA. CDR3 residues: CASSLNWSNEQFF. CDR3 coding DNA: TGTGCCAGCAGCTTAAACTGGAGCAATGAGCAGTTCTTC.